This T cell receptor beta chain is drawn from a study of blood T cell repertoires in COVID-19. Study context: Samples representing acute and convalescent COVID-19 were sourced from the United States, Italy and Spain.

This clone was detected once. As originally analysed: Amplification of reference gene primers was used by the study to estimate nucleated cell counts. The assay was immunoSEQ multiplex PCR, and TCRdb's table has in-frame clones only and misses some. D and trimming were read from the DNA, whereas the V and J calls and clone size are those reported in that table. The data hold 200,000 to 250,000 clones, with approximately 86% observed a single time. V was clipped by 5 bases and J by 2 bases, with 4 bases between them. This CDR3 has 13 amino acids. The germline V gene has CDR1 MNHEY and CDR2 SMNVEV (reference sequence).

Sequences were obtained from peripheral blood. This clonotype was sampled from a woman aged 80 or older with acute or convalescent COVID-19. This chain connects TRBV27 to TRBJ2-6; D gene ambiguous. This CDR3 reads CASSITGANVLTF. For the CDR3, the DNA is TGTGCCAGCAGTATTACTGGGGCCAACGTCCTGACTTTC.